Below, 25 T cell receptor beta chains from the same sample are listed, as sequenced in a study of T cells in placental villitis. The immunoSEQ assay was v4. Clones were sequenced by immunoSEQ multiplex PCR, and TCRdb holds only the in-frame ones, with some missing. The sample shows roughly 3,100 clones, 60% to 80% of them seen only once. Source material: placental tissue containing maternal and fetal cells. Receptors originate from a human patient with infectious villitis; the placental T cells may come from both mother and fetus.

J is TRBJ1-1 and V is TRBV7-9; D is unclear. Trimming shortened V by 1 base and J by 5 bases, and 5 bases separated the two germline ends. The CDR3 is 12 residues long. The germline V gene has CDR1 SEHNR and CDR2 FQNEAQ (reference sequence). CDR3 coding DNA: TGTGCCAGCAGCTTAGGGATAACTGAAGCTTTCTTT. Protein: CASSLGITEAFF.

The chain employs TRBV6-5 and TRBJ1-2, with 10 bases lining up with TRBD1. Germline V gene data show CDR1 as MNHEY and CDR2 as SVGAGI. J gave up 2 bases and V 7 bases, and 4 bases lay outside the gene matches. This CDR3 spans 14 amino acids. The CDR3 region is CASTRTGGNYGYTF. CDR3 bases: TGTGCCAGCACTAGGACAGGGGGAAACTATGGCTACACCTTC.

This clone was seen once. The CDR3 sequence is CASSLATGGPYEQYF. CDR3 sequence (DNA): TGTGCCAGTAGTCTGGCCACAGGGGGCCCCTACGAGCAGTACTTC. V gene TRBV19 combines with J gene TRBJ2-7, with TRBD1 matching 9 bases. This CDR3 region has 15 residues. Germline V gene lookup returns CDR1 LNHDA and CDR2 SQIVND (reference sequence). With V trimmed by 5 bases and J by 2 bases, 7 bases remained unmatched. The full variable domain, completed using reference TRBV19 and TRBJ2-7, is DGGITQSPKYLFRKEGQNVTLSCEQNLNHDAMYWYRQDPGQGLRLIYYSQIVNDFQKGDIAEGYSVSREKKESFPLTVTSAQKNPTAFYLCASSLATGGPYEQYFGPGTRLTVT.

CDR3 sequence (DNA): TGTGCCAGCAGTTTTTCGAACAGCAACTATGGCTACACCTTC. Its protein product is CASSFSNSNYGYTF. The chain is built from TRBV27 and TRBJ1-2; no clear D. Germline V gene lookup returns CDR1 MNHEY and CDR2 SMNVEV (reference sequence). The germline V and J ends were trimmed by 3 bases and 2 bases, with 10 bases remaining between them. This CDR3 region has 14 residues.

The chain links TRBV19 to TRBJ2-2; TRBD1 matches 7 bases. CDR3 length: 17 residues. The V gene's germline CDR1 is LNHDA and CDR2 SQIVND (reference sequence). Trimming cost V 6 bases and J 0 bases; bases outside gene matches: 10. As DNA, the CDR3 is TGTGCCAGTAGGGGGACAGACTATTTAGCGAACACCGGGGAGCTGTTTTTT. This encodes CASRGTDYLANTGELFF.

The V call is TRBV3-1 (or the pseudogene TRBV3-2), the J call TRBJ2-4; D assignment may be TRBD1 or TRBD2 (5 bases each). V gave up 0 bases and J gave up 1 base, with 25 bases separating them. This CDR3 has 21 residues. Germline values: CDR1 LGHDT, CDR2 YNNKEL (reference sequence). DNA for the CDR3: TGTGCCAGCAGCCAAGATCTTGGGACGCATGATGGGTCTTCGGCCAAAAACATTCAGTACTTC. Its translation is CASSQDLGTHDGSSAKNIQYF.

The CDR3 sequence: CASSVAGTENIQYF. The CDR3 coding sequence is TGCGCCAGCAGCGTAGCCGGGACAGAAAACATTCAGTACTTC. This chain joins TRBV5-1 and TRBJ2-4; 7 bases align to TRBD1. CDR1 is SGHRS and CDR2 is YFSETQ in the germline V gene. The CDR3 covers 14 residues. V was clipped by 4 bases and J by 5 bases; unmatched bases: 6. The full variable domain, in which reference TRBV5-1 and TRBJ2-4 provide the parts outside the CDR3, is KAGVTQTPRYLIKTRGQQVTLSCSPISGHRSVSWYQQTPGQGLQFLFEYFSETQRNKGNFPGRFSGRQFSNSRSEMNVSTLELGDSALYLCASSVAGTENIQYFGAGTRLSVL.

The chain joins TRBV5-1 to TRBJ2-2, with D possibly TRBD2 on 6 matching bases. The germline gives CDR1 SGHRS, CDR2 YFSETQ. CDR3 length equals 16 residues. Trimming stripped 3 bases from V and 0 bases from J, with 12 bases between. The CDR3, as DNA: TGCGCCAGCAGCTCACTCCGGGACTCGAACACCGGGGAGCTGTTTTTT. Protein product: CASSSLRDSNTGELFF.

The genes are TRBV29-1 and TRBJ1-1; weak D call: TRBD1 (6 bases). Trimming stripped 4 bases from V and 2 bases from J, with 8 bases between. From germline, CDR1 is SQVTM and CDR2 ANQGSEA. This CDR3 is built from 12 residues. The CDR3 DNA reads TGCAGCGTTGGACAGGTCAACACTGAAGCTTTCTTT. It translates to CSVGQVNTEAFF.

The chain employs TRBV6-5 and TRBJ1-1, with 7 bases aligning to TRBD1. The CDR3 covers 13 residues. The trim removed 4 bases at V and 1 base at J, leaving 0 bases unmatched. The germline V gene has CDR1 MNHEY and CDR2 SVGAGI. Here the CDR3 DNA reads TGTGCCAGCAGTTGGACAGGGAACACTGAAGCTTTCTTT. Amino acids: CASSWTGNTEAFF.

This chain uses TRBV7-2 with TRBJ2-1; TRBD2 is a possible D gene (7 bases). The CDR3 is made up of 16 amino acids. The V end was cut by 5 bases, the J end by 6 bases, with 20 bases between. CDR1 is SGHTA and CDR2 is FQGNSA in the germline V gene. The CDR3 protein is CASSPRGGGKGNEQFF. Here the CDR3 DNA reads TGTGCCAGCAGCCCCAGGGGCGGGGGAAAGGGCAATGAGCAGTTCTTC.

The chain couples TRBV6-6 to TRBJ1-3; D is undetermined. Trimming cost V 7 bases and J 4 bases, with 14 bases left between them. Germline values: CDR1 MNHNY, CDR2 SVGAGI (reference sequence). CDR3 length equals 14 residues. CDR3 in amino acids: CASNRPEGGNTIYF. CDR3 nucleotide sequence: TGTGCCAGCAACAGACCGGAGGGCGGAAACACCATATATTTT.

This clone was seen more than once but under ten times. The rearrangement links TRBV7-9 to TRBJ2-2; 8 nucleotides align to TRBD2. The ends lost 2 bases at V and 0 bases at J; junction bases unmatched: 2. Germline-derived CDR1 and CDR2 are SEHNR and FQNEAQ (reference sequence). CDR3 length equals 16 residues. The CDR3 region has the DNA TGTGCCAGCAGCTTAACGGGACTAGCGAACACCGGGGAGCTGTTTTTT. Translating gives CASSLTGLANTGELFF.

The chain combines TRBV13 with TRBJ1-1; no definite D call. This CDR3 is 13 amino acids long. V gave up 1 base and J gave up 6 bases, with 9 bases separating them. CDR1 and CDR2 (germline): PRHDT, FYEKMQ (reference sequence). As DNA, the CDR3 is TGTGCCAGCAGCTTAGCGAGGGAATCTGAAGCTTTCTTT. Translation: CASSLARESEAFF.

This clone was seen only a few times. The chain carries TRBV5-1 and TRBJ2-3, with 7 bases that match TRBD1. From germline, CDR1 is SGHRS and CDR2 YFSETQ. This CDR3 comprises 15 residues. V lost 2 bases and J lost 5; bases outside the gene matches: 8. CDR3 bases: TGCGCCAGCAGCTTTGAGGGGGCCGCAGGAGATACGCAGTATTTT. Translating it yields CASSFEGAAGDTQYF.

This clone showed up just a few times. The CDR3 nucleotides read TGTGCCAGCAGCCCCGACAGGGGTCCCTCCTACGAGCAGTACTTC. Translating gives CASSPDRGPSYEQYF. The chain employs TRBV11-2 and TRBJ2-7; 8 nucleotides line up with TRBD1. Germline V lookup: CDR1 SGHAT, CDR2 FQNNGV. The CDR3 has 15 residues. V trimming: 5 bases; J trimming: 0 bases; junction bases outside the gene matches: 6.

Here the CDR3 DNA reads TGTGCCAGCAGCGTAGACGCGGGGGGCTTCTACAATGAGCAGTTCTTC. Its protein product is CASSVDAGGFYNEQFF. The genes are TRBV9 and TRBJ2-1, with TRBD2 identical over 8 bases. CDR1 SGDLS and CDR2 YYNGEE come from the germline V gene. J was trimmed by 3 bases and V by 0 bases; bases with no gene match: 5. The CDR3 sequence is 16 residues long.

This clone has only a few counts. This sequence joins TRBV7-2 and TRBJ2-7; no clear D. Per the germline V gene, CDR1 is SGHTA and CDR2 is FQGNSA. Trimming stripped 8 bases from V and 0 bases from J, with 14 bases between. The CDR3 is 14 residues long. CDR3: CASLGPSSSYEQYF. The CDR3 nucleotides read TGTGCCAGCCTAGGGCCCTCTAGCTCCTACGAGCAGTACTTC.

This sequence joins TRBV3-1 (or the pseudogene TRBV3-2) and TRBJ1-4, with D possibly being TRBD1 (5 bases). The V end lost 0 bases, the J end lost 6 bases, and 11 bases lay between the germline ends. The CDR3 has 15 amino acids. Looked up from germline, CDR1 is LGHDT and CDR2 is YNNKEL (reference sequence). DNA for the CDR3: TGTGCCAGCAGCCAAGATTGGCAGGGTGATGAAAAACTGTTTTTT. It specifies CASSQDWQGDEKLFF.

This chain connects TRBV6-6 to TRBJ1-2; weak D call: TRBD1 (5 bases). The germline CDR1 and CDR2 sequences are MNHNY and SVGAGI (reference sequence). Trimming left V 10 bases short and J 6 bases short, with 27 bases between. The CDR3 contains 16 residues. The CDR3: CATELISGTAFNGYTF. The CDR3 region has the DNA TGTGCCACCGAGCTGATAAGCGGGACGGCCTTCAATGGCTACACCTTC.

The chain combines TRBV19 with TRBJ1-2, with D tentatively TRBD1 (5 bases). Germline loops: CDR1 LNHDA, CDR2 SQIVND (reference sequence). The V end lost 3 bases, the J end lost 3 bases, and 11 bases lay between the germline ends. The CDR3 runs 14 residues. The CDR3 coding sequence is TGTGCCAGTAGTATGGGGGAGACCCACTATGGCTACACCTTC. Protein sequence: CASSMGETHYGYTF.

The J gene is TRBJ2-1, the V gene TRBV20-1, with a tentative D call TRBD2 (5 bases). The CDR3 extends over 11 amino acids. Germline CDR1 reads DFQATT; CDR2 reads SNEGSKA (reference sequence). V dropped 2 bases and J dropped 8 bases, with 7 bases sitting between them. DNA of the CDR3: TGCAGTGCTAGAAGAGGGTATGAGCAGTTCTTC. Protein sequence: CSARRGYEQFF.

DNA of the CDR3: TGTGCCAGCAGCGTATTGGCGGGGTACACAGATACGCAGTATTTT. Amino acids: CASSVLAGYTDTQYF. This chain joins TRBV9 and TRBJ2-3; D is possibly TRBD2 (6 bases). Trimming stripped 1 base from V and 2 bases from J, with 11 bases between. Germline V gene data show CDR1 as SGDLS and CDR2 as YYNGEE. The CDR3 extends over 15 amino acids. Drawing the rest from reference TRBV9 and TRBJ2-3, the complete variable domain is DSGVTQTPKHLITATGQRVTLRCSPRSGDLSVYWYQQSLDQGLQFLIQYYNGEERAKGNILERFSAQQFPDLHSELNLSSLELGDSALYFCASSVLAGYTDTQYFGPGTRLTVL.

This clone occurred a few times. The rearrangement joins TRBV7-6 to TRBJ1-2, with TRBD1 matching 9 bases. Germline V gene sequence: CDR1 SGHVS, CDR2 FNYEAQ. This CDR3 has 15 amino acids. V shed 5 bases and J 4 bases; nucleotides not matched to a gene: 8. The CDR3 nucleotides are TGTGCCAGCAGCCCGGGGACAGGGAGGAGCTATGGCTACACCTTC. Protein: CASSPGTGRSYGYTF.

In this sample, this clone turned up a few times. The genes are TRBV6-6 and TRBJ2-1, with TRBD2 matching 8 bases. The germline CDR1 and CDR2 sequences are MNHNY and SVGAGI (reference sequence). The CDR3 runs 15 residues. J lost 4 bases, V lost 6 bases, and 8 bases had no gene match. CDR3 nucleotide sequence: TGTGCCAGCAGCCCAAAAAGCGGGGGTTACAATGAGCAGTTCTTC. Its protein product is CASSPKSGGYNEQFF.